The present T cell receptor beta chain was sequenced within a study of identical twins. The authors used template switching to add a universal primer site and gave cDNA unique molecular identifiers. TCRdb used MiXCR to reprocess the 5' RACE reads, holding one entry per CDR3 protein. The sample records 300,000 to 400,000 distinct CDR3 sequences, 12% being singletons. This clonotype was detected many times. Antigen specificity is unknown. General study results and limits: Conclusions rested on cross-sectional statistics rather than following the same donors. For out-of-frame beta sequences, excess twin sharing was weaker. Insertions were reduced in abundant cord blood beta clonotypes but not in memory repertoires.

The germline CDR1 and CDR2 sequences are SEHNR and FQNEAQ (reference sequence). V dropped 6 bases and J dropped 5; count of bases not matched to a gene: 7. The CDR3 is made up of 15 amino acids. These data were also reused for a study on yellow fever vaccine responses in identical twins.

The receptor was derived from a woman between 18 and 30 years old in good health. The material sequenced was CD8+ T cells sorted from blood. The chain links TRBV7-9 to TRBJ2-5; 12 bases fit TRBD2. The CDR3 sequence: CASSSTSGSGETQYF. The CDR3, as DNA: TGTGCCAGCAGTTCGACTAGCGGGAGTGGGGAGACCCAGTACTTC.